The rows below give T cell receptor beta chains drawn from one sample of a study of shared clonotypes between healthy human individuals. The table came from immunoSEQ multiplex PCR; TCRdb's copy has only in-frame clones and leaves some out. The data contain some 2,400,000 clones, 95% of them seen just once; the ten biggest clones take up roughly 0.13%. Sequenced sample: naive CD4+ T cells sorted from blood. These receptors were taken from a young man in good health. CDR3s include the opening cysteine and the closing phenylalanine or tryptophan. A D gene is named only where the DNA matches it firmly. Clone size appears in some rows only: once, few, many, or a class for an expanded clone.

CDR3 length	V gene	D gene	J gene	clone size	CDR3 DNA	CDR3 protein
15	TRBV5-5	.	TRBJ1-1	.	TGTGCCAGCAGGGAGGGACCGGGCTCGGTCACTGAAGCTTTCTTT	CASREGPGSVTEAFF
12	TRBV11-3	.	TRBJ2-2	.	TGTGCCAGCAGCTTAAGGCCCGGGGAGCTGTTTTTT	CASSLRPGELFF
14	TRBV5-4	.	TRBJ2-7	.	TGTGCCAGCAGCTTAGGGGACACCCCCTACGAGCAGTACTTC	CASSLGDTPYEQYF
16	TRBV2	TRBD1	TRBJ2-1	.	TGTGCCAGCAGTGAGGAAGTGACAGGGAATTTCGATGAGCAGTTCTTC	CASSEEVTGNFDEQFF
16	TRBV4-1	TRBD1	TRBJ2-2	once	TGCGCCAGCAGAAAGGGGGGACAGGGGGCTGACGGGGAGCTGTTTTTT	CASRKGGQGADGELFF
16	TRBV7-2	TRBD2	TRBJ2-3	.	TGTGCCAGCAGCCCCCAGAGCGGGAGGGATCCTGATACGCAGTATTTT	CASSPQSGRDPDTQYF
14	TRBV11-2	.	TRBJ2-4	.	TGTGCCAGCAGCTTAGACCGGGGTACAAACATTCAGTACTTC	CASSLDRGTNIQYF
14	TRBV18	.	TRBJ1-6	few	TGTGCCAGCTCACCGATAACAGTCGATTCACCCCTCCACTTT	CASSPITVDSPLHF
14	TRBV5-1	TRBD1	TRBJ2-3	.	TGCGCCAGCAGCTTGGACAGGGGTACAGATACGCAGTATTTT	CASSLDRGTDTQYF
15	TRBV9	.	TRBJ2-2	.	TGTGCCAGCAGCGTAGAGGGCCCACCCACCGGGGAGCTGTTTTTT	CASSVEGPPTGELFF
12	TRBV4-1	.	TRBJ2-2	.	TGCGCGCCGTTACGGTGGACCGGGGAGCTGTTTTTT	CAPLRWTGELFF
15	TRBV9	.	TRBJ1-1	.	TGTGCCAGCAGCGTTATCTCGGATGTCAGCACTGAAGCTTTCTTT	CASSVISDVSTEAFF
14	TRBV21-1	.	TRBJ2-7	.	TGTGCCAGCAGCAAAGCTAGGAACGACTACGAGCAGTACTTC	CASSKARNDYEQYF
15	TRBV27	TRBD1	TRBJ2-7	.	TGTGCCAGCAGTCTTCTCGGGGACAGAACCTACGAGCAGTACTTC	CASSLLGDRTYEQYF
12	TRBV15	.	TRBJ1-5	few	TGTGCCACCAGCAGGGGCAATCAGCCCCAGCATTTT	CATSRGNQPQHF
16	TRBV28	TRBD1	TRBJ1-2	.	TGTGCCAGCAGTTTGTACTCCCCGACAGGGAACTATGGCTACACCTTC	CASSLYSPTGNYGYTF
17	TRBV7-9	.	TRBJ2-1	.	TGTGCCAGCAGCTATGGTCGGGCCCCCGCCGTCTTCGATGAGCAGTTCTTC	CASSYGRAPAVFDEQFF
15	TRBV7-2	TRBD2	TRBJ2-3	.	TGTGCCAGCAGCTCGGGACTAGCGGGCTCAGATACGCAGTATTTT	CASSSGLAGSDTQYF
14	TRBV19	TRBD1	TRBJ1-4	.	TGTGCCAGTACCAGGGGGCAGACTAATGAAAAACTGTTTTTT	CASTRGQTNEKLFF
15	TRBV7-9	TRBD2	TRBJ2-7	.	TGTGCCAGCAGCCTCGGGACTAGCACCCCTGGGGAGCAGTACTTC	CASSLGTSTPGEQYF
13	TRBV30	.	TRBJ2-5	.	TGTGCCTGGAGGCCATTTGGTTTGGGAAACCAGTACTTC	CAWRPFGLGNQYF
12	TRBV6-6	.	TRBJ1-5	.	TGTGCCAGCAGTTACGAGGGTCAGCCCCAGCATTTT	CASSYEGQPQHF
14	TRBV30	TRBD1	TRBJ2-7	.	TGTGCCTGGAGGAGACAGGGAACCGGCTACGAGCAGTACTTC	CAWRRQGTGYEQYF
13	TRBV29-1	TRBD1	TRBJ2-5	.	TGCAGCGTTGATGGACAGGCCCAAGAGACCCAGTACTTC	CSVDGQAQETQYF
16	TRBV6-5	TRBD2	TRBJ2-7	.	TGTGCCAGCAGTTACTCGACCCTAGCGGGGAGCTACGAGCAGTACTTC	CASSYSTLAGSYEQYF
15	TRBV5-1	TRBD2	TRBJ2-1	.	TGCGCCAGCAGCTTGGGCCTAGCGGGGGTGACTGAGCAGTTCTTC	CASSLGLAGVTEQFF
13	TRBV28	TRBD1	TRBJ1-2	once	TGTGCCAGCAGTGGGACAGCTAACTATGGCTACACCTTC	CASSGTANYGYTF
15	TRBV5-1	TRBD2	TRBJ2-3	.	TGCGCCAGCAGCATCGGGGGGATGAGCACAGATACGCAGTATTTT	CASSIGGMSTDTQYF
14	TRBV2	TRBD1	TRBJ2-7	.	TGTGCCAGCAGTACACAGGGGGGAACCTACGAGCAGTACTTC	CASSTQGGTYEQYF
12	TRBV6-1	TRBD1	TRBJ1-4	.	TGTGCCAGCAATACAGGGGTGGAGAAACTGTTTTTT	CASNTGVEKLFF
14	TRBV6-1	.	TRBJ1-6	.	TGTGCCAGCAGTGAACAGGGGTATAATTCACCCCTCCACTTT	CASSEQGYNSPLHF
12	TRBV6-6	TRBD1	TRBJ1-2	.	TGTACTACAGGGGAGGGTGGTCGTGGCTACACCTTC	CTTGEGGRGYTF
12	TRBV4-3	.	TRBJ2-2	.	TGCGCCAGCAGCGGACGGTCCGGGGAGCTGTTTTTT	CASSGRSGELFF
15	TRBV28	TRBD1	TRBJ1-5	.	TGTGCCAGCTCTATTATGTACAGGGGAGGTCAGCCCCAGCATTTT	CASSIMYRGGQPQHF
15	TRBV14	.	TRBJ2-7	.	TGTGCCAGCAGCCAAGGGGTAAGGGGCTCCTACGAGCAGTACTTC	CASSQGVRGSYEQYF
14	TRBV6-1	TRBD1	TRBJ1-3	.	TGTGCCAGCAGTGCGGGGACAGGGGGAAACACCATATATTTT	CASSAGTGGNTIYF
13	TRBV7-9	.	TRBJ1-4	.	TGTGCCAGCAGCTCGGGACCAAATGAAAAACTGTTTTTT	CASSSGPNEKLFF
11	TRBV6-5	.	TRBJ2-2	.	TGTGCCAGCAGCCTTACCGGGGAGCTGTTTTTT	CASSLTGELFF
18	TRBV7-2	TRBD2	TRBJ2-3	.	TGTGCCAGCAGCTTAGCACTAGCGGGATTAGCTAGTAGAGATACGCAGTATTTT	CASSLALAGLASRDTQYF
14	TRBV2	.	TRBJ1-2	.	TGTGCCAGCAGTGAGGGTCAGGCGAACTATGGCTACACCTTC	CASSEGQANYGYTF
14	TRBV9	.	TRBJ2-2	.	TGTGCCAGCGGGAGATCGGCGAACACCGGGGAGCTGTTTTTT	CASGRSANTGELFF
16	TRBV28	TRBD1	TRBJ1-6	.	TGTGCCAGCAGTAAGACAGGGGTCGGATATAATTCACCCCTCCACTTT	CASSKTGVGYNSPLHF